Each of the 24 T cell receptor beta chains below was sequenced from the same sample in a study. MiXCR was run by TCRdb on the 5' RACE reads, yielding one entry per CDR3 protein. The sample has about 9,100 distinct CDR3 sequences, approximately 57% seen once. The sample consisted of tumor-infiltrating memory CD4+ T cells sorted from the breast tumor. Subset described: memory CD4+ T cells, CD4+CD45RO+CD25-. The receptors were gathered from a female donor with breast cancer.

This clonotype was recorded once. The chain uses TRBV5-1 and TRBJ1-2; 8 bases map to TRBD1. Losses at the gene ends were 4 bases for V and 1 base for J; bases not matched to a gene: 3. The germline V gene has CDR1 SGHRS and CDR2 YFSETQ. The CDR3 is 14 amino acids. This CDR3 reads CASSQTGDNYGYTF. CDR3 bases: TGCGCCAGCAGCCAGACAGGGGATAACTATGGCTACACCTTC.

CDR3 region: CASSYPGGDYEQYF. In DNA form, the CDR3 reads TGTGCCAGCAGTTACCCCGGAGGTGACTACGAGCAGTACTTC. The rearrangement uses TRBV6-2 or TRBV6-3 and TRBJ2-7; D possibly corresponds to TRBD2 (5 bases). Germline lookup yields CDR1 MNHEY and CDR2 SVGEGT. CDR3 length: 14 amino acids. V dropped 2 bases and J dropped 3 bases, with 11 bases sitting between them.

J is TRBJ2-2 and V is TRBV9, with D tentatively TRBD2 (5 bases). The germline gives CDR1 SGDLS, CDR2 YYNGEE. The CDR3 is made up of 15 amino acids. V dropped 0 bases and J dropped 4 bases, with 10 bases sitting between them. Here the CDR3 DNA reads TGTGCCAGCAGCGTAGAGTCTGCGGGCACCGGGGAGCTGTTTTTT. The encoded protein is CASSVESAGTGELFF.

This clonotype has a single count. The chain employs TRBV6-5 and TRBJ1-2; 10 nucleotides agree with TRBD1. V was pared by 8 bases and J by 8 bases, with 17 bases of the junction left unmatched. CDR1 is MNHEY, CDR2 SVGAGI, per germline. The CDR3 spans 16 residues. Here the CDR3 DNA reads TGTGCCAGCGGTCGACTGAGGACAGGGGGAATTTTGGGCTACACCTTC. Translated: CASGRLRTGGILGYTF.

This rearrangement joins TRBV20-1 to TRBJ2-7; D is unresolved. Per the germline V gene, CDR1 is DFQATT and CDR2 is SNEGSKA (reference sequence). The length of the CDR3 is 13 residues. V gave up 8 bases and J gave up 6 bases, with 20 bases separating them. The CDR3 bases are TGCAGTACCGCCCGACCAGAGGATAGCGAGCAGTACTTC. Its protein product is CSTARPEDSEQYF.

In its sample, this clonotype was seen once. The chain uses TRBV29-1 and TRBJ2-1; 9 bases fit TRBD2. This CDR3 is built from 14 residues. Germline CDR1 reads SQVTM; CDR2 reads ANQGSEA. The V gene end was trimmed by 6 bases and the J gene end by 6 bases; junction bases not matched to a gene: 9. The CDR3 protein is CSVSLAGVGNEQFF. CDR3 DNA sequence: TGCAGCGTATCTTTAGCGGGAGTCGGCAATGAGCAGTTCTTC.

The J gene is TRBJ2-7, the V gene TRBV18; unclear D gene. The CDR3 totals 13 residues. Germline values: CDR1 KGHSH, CDR2 LQKENI. V lost 3 bases and J 0 bases, leaving 6 bases between the germline ends. As DNA, the CDR3 is TGTGCCAGCTCACCTCTAAACTCCTACGAGCAGTACTTC. Protein product: CASSPLNSYEQYF.

The V call is TRBV7-3, the J call TRBJ2-1; D ambiguous. Germline assignment: CDR1 SGHTA and CDR2 FQGTGA. This CDR3 comprises 13 residues. V was cut by 6 bases and J by 5 bases, with 11 bases left in between. The CDR3 sequence is CASSPTMDNEQFF. The CDR3 DNA is TGTGCCAGCAGTCCAACTATGGACAATGAGCAGTTCTTC.

A few counts support this clonotype. The genes are TRBV20-1 and TRBJ2-5; weak D call: TRBD2 (6 bases). The length of the CDR3 is 13 residues. Germline-derived CDR1 and CDR2 are DFQATT and SNEGSKA (reference sequence). V shed 3 bases and J shed 4 bases, with 12 bases lying between them. Here the CDR3 DNA reads TGCAGTGCTAGTATTACGGGGGTAGAGACCCAGTACTTC. It specifies CSASITGVETQYF.

This clonotype rates as medium-sized. The genes are TRBV7-2 and TRBJ1-2; 10 bases match TRBD1. The CDR3 has 15 residues. With V trimmed by 5 bases and J by 6 bases, 9 bases remained unmatched. The germline gives CDR1 SGHTA, CDR2 FQGNSA. In DNA, the CDR3 is TGTGCCAGCAGCCCCAAGGACAGGGGGAAGGATGGCTACACCTTC. Translating gives CASSPKDRGKDGYTF.

V usage is TRBV7-9 and J usage is TRBJ1-4, with no clear D. Trimming stripped 1 base from V and 5 bases from J, with 8 bases between. This CDR3 is built from 14 residues. Germline CDR1 reads SEHNR; CDR2 reads FQNEAQ (reference sequence). As DNA, the CDR3 is TGTGCCAGCAGCTTAGACAGCTTAAATGAAAAACTGTTTTTT. Translated, it gives CASSLDSLNEKLFF.

The V call is TRBV7-9, the J call TRBJ2-3; maybe TRBD2 (5 bases). The germline V gene encodes CDR1 SEHNR and CDR2 FQNEAQ (reference sequence). This CDR3 comprises 12 residues. Trimming pared 4 bases from V and 5 bases from J, leaving 7 bases between. This CDR3 reads CASSSGEDTQYF. CDR3 coding DNA: TGTGCCAGCAGCTCCGGGGAAGATACGCAGTATTTT.

Worth noting for this clonotype: No conserved phenylalanine or tryptophan ends this CDR3, so it is likely a read error. This chain uses TRBV3-1 with TRBJ1-6; TRBD1 agrees at 7 bases. Germline V gives CDR1 LGHDT, CDR2 YNNKEL (reference sequence). The V and J ends lost 1 base and 7 bases, in that order; junction bases with no gene match: 7. CDR3 length equals 16 residues. The CDR3 reads CASSQGTSTGNSPLHL. The DNA for the CDR3 is TGTGCCAGCAGCCAAGGCACGTCGACAGGGAATTCACCCCTCCACCTT.

This clonotype was detected once. The gene calls are TRBV7-2 and TRBJ2-3; D remains unclear. V was trimmed by 0 bases and J by 2 bases, leaving 6 bases between them. The CDR3 totals 14 residues. Germline values: CDR1 SGHTA, CDR2 FQGNSA. The CDR3 nucleotides are TGTGCCAGCAGCTTAGCCGACTTCACAGATACGCAGTATTTT. It yields the protein CASSLADFTDTQYF.

A note on this clonotype: One end of the junction does not line up with germline, which may come from a read error. The genes are TRBV12-3 or TRBV12-4 and TRBJ1-1, with a possible D match to TRBD1 (5 bases). This CDR3 comprises 14 residues. CDR3 loop: CASSPPGWGTQAFF. CDR3 nucleotide sequence: TGTGCCAGCAGTCCGCCAGGGTGGGGCACTCAAGCTTTCTTT.

This clonotype was recorded a few times. This chain links TRBV6-1 with TRBJ1-5; possibly TRBD1 for D (5 bases). The V gene's germline CDR1 is MNHNS and CDR2 SASEGT. This CDR3 has 15 amino acids. Trimming pared 2 bases from V and 3 bases from J, leaving 11 bases between. DNA for the CDR3: TGTGCCAGCAGTGAATCGACGACAGTCAATCAGCCCCAGCATTTT. Its protein product is CASSESTTVNQPQHF.

The rearrangement links TRBV20-1 to TRBJ1-1; tentatively, D is TRBD1 (6 bases). V was clipped by 7 bases and J by 5 bases, with 14 bases between them. The germline gives CDR1 DFQATT, CDR2 SNEGSKA (reference sequence). This CDR3 spans 12 amino acids. CDR3 coding DNA: TGCAGTGTACCAGGGGAGCGAACTGAAGCTTTCTTT. Protein sequence: CSVPGERTEAFF.

The chain is built from TRBV20-1 and TRBJ1-4; TRBD1 is a possible D gene (5 bases). This CDR3 is built from 13 residues. Germline V gene data show CDR1 as DFQATT and CDR2 as SNEGSKA (reference sequence). Trimming removed 6 bases from V and 5 bases from J, with 13 bases in between. The CDR3 region is CSATGTGNEKLFF. DNA for the CDR3: TGCAGTGCCACCGGGACGGGGAATGAAAAACTGTTTTTT.

This rearrangement joins TRBV5-1 to TRBJ2-7, with a possible D match to TRBD1 (5 bases). In germline, CDR1 is SGHRS, CDR2 YFSETQ. V dropped 0 bases and J dropped 5 bases, with 12 bases sitting between them. CDR3 length equals 14 residues. The CDR3 reads CASSLGAGSNEQYF. The CDR3 region has the DNA TGCGCCAGCAGCTTGGGGGCAGGGTCCAACGAGCAGTACTTC.

This chain joins TRBV7-9 and TRBJ2-7; D assignment may be TRBD1 or TRBD2 (5 bases each). CDR3 length: 14 residues. With 2 bases removed from V and 7 bases from J, the gap between germline ends came to 15 bases. Per the germline V gene, CDR1 is SEHNR and CDR2 is FQNEAQ (reference sequence). In nucleotides, the CDR3 is TGTGCCAGCAGCTTATCGGGACCCTTGAGGGAGCAGTACTTC. Translating it yields CASSLSGPLREQYF.

This clonotype turned up a few times. The chain carries TRBV5-1 and TRBJ1-1; D is ambiguous. Germline V gene sequence: CDR1 SGHRS, CDR2 YFSETQ. V lost 6 bases and J 4 bases, leaving 19 bases between the germline ends. The CDR3 covers 15 residues. CDR3 bases: TGCGCCAGCACCCCGTTCTCCTTGGGCGGCACTGAAGCTTTCTTT. Residues: CASTPFSLGGTEAFF.

The rearrangement links TRBV11-3 to TRBJ2-5; D gene ambiguous. The CDR3 has 13 residues. Per the germline V gene, CDR1 is SGHNT and CDR2 is YENEEA. V lost 2 bases and J 4 bases, leaving 8 bases between the germline ends. CDR3 sequence (DNA): TGTGCCAGCAGCTTACAGCCTCGAGAGACCCAGTACTTC. Residues: CASSLQPRETQYF.

A note on this clonotype: At one end the junction does not follow the germline gene, possibly because of a read error. The J gene is TRBJ2-2, the V gene TRBV4-1, with 7 bases aligning to TRBD1. The CDR3 sequence is 15 residues long. Germline CDR1 reads MGHRA; CDR2 reads YSYEKL. CDR3 sequence: CASSQGQADTGELFF. In DNA, the CDR3 is TGTGCCAGCAGCCAAGGACAGGCTGACACCGGGGAGCTGTTTTTT.

The sample holds a few counts of this clonotype. The chain couples TRBV12-3 or TRBV12-4 to TRBJ1-2; tentative D call: TRBD1 (5 bases). With 1 base removed from V and 3 bases from J, the gap between germline ends came to 12 bases. The CDR3 covers 15 residues. CDR3 bases: TGTGCCAGCAGTTTAGTGGGGACCCTTGACTATGGCTACACCTTC. Amino acid sequence: CASSLVGTLDYGYTF.